The sequence of this T cell receptor beta chain was determined in a study of blood T cell repertoires in COVID-19. In the study overall: The study drew acute and convalescent COVID-19 samples from the United States, Italy and Spain. T cells, B-cell-depleted T cells, or PBMCs provided the cDNA or gDNA that served as material.

This clone was seen only a few times. The germline V gene has CDR1 MNHNS and CDR2 SASEGT. The length of the CDR3 is 20 residues. V trimming: 2 bases; J trimming: 0 bases; junction bases outside the gene matches: 12. Original methodology: Amplification of reference gene primers was used by the study to estimate nucleated cell counts. Clones were read by immunoSEQ multiplex PCR, and TCRdb kept only the in-frame ones, dropping some. V and J calls and clone size are given by that table; D and trimming were obtained from the DNA. The sample consists of tens of thousands of clones, around three quarters of them appearing once.

The receptor's source is a human donor in a cohort sampled during active COVID-19. The sequenced sample was peripheral blood. The chain links TRBV6-1 to TRBJ2-3, with 12 bases fitting TRBD2. This chain's CDR3 is CASSESETSGSGWSTDTQYF. The CDR3 coding sequence is TGTGCCAGCAGTGAATCGGAGACTAGCGGGAGCGGGTGGAGCACAGATACGCAGTATTTT.